This is a list of T cell receptor beta chains from one sample in a study of T cell changes during pregnancy in multiple sclerosis. Profiling relied on immunoSEQ multiplex PCR, and the TCRdb table lists in-frame clones only, not all of them. In the table there are about 54,000 clones, more than 80% of which are singletons. This specimen consisted of CD4+ T cells from peripheral blood mononuclear cells, obtained in the first trimester of pregnancy. The receptors stem from a female donor with multiple sclerosis, enrolled in a pregnancy study. Both conserved end residues are part of each CDR3. Fields, in order: J gene, clone size, D gene, V gene, CDR3 DNA, CDR3 protein. D genes are given only for firm matches. A row's size may be missing; if present it is once, few, many or a size class.

J: TRBJ2-7; size: NA; D: TRBD2; V: TRBV5-5; DNA: TGTGCCAGCTTACCCGGGGAGGGGAGAAGAGGCTACGAGCAGTACTTC; CDR3: CASLPGEGRRGYEQYF
J: TRBJ2-3; size: NA; D: TRBD2; V: TRBV19; DNA: TGTGCCAGTAGTGTCGAGCGGGAGGGCCGGGGAGATACGCAGTATTTT; CDR3: CASSVEREGRGDTQYF
J: TRBJ1-6; size: NA; D: NA; V: TRBV4-1; DNA: TGCGCCAGCAGCCAAGGAGCTTCACCCCTCCACTTT; CDR3: CASSQGASPLHF
J: TRBJ2-1; size: NA; D: TRBD2; V: TRBV5-8; DNA: TGTGCCAGCAGGCGGGAGAGCTCCTACAATGAGCAGTTCTTC; CDR3: CASRRESSYNEQFF
J: TRBJ1-1; size: once; D: TRBD1; V: TRBV7-8; DNA: TGTGCCAGCAGCTTAGAACAGGGGTACACTGAAGCTTTCTTT; CDR3: CASSLEQGYTEAFF
J: TRBJ1-3; size: once; D: NA; V: TRBV6-1; DNA: TGTGCCAGCAGTGAGCTTCACGGACTAGGAAACACCATATATTTT; CDR3: CASSELHGLGNTIYF
J: TRBJ2-3; size: NA; D: NA; V: TRBV6-1; DNA: TGTGCCAGCAGCCAGGGTTTCGATACGCAGTATTTT; CDR3: CASSQGFDTQYF
J: TRBJ1-1; size: NA; D: NA; V: TRBV29-1; DNA: TGCAGCGTTGCACAGAGACTGAACACTGAAGCTTTCTTT; CDR3: CSVAQRLNTEAFF
J: TRBJ1-6; size: NA; D: NA; V: TRBV4-1; DNA: TGCGCCAGCAGCCCTGCGGCTCCGAATTCACCCCTCCACTTT; CDR3: CASSPAAPNSPLHF
J: TRBJ2-1; size: NA; D: NA; V: TRBV27; DNA: NA; CDR3: CASTWGSGIGQAFF
J: TRBJ1-1; size: NA; D: TRBD1; V: TRBV7-8; DNA: TGTGCCAGCAGCTGGACCGGGACAGCGAACACTGAAGCTTTCTTT; CDR3: CASSWTGTANTEAFF
J: TRBJ1-3; size: NA; D: NA; V: TRBV5-1; DNA: TGCGCCAGCAGCTTTAGCAGTCCATCCGCGTCTTACTCTGGAAACACCATATATTTT; CDR3: CASSFSSPSASYSGNTIYF
J: TRBJ2-1; size: NA; D: TRBD1; V: TRBV6-1; DNA: TGTGCCAACCGGGACAGAGACTACAATGAGCAGTTCTTC; CDR3: CANRDRDYNEQFF
J: TRBJ2-7; size: NA; D: TRBD2; V: TRBV30; DNA: TGTGCCTGGAGTGTTCCCGGGACTAGTGGGCGTGAGCAGTACTTC; CDR3: CAWSVPGTSGREQYF
J: TRBJ2-7; size: NA; D: TRBD2; V: TRBV11-2; DNA: TGTGCCAGCAGCCCGTACGGGACTAGCGGCTACGAGCAGTACTTC; CDR3: CASSPYGTSGYEQYF
J: TRBJ2-7; size: few; D: TRBD1; V: TRBV2; DNA: TGTGCCAGCAGTGGACAGGGAACCTACGAGCAGTACTTC; CDR3: CASSGQGTYEQYF
J: TRBJ2-7; size: NA; D: NA; V: TRBV6-1; DNA: TGTGCCAGCAGTGGTTCAAGGATAGGGGGCTACGAGCAGTACTTC; CDR3: CASSGSRIGGYEQYF
J: TRBJ2-3; size: NA; D: TRBD2; V: TRBV10-1; DNA: TGCGCCAGCAGCGGACTAGCGGGAGAAAAGGGCACAGATACGCAGTATTTT; CDR3: CASSGLAGEKGTDTQYF
J: TRBJ2-7; size: NA; D: TRBD1; V: TRBV5-1; DNA: TGCGCCAGCAGGGGGACAGGGGAATACGAGCAGTACTTC; CDR3: CASRGTGEYEQYF
J: TRBJ2-5; size: NA; D: NA; V: TRBV5-4; DNA: TGTGCCAGCAGCCGGGAAGAGACCCAGTACTTC; CDR3: CASSREETQYF
J: TRBJ2-2; size: NA; D: TRBD1; V: TRBV11-3; DNA: TGTGCCAGCAGCTTTGCGACAGGGGGCGACCCCGGGGAGCTGTTTTTT; CDR3: CASSFATGGDPGELFF
J: TRBJ1-5; size: NA; D: TRBD1; V: TRBV28; DNA: TGTGCCAGCAGTTTCCTTGGGGGACAGGTCATCCATCAGCCCCAGCATTTT; CDR3: CASSFLGGQVIHQPQHF
J: TRBJ2-5; size: NA; D: NA; V: TRBV5-1; DNA: TGCGCCAGCAGCTCCCGACTCAGCGGAGAGACCCAGTACTTC; CDR3: CASSSRLSGETQYF
J: TRBJ1-3; size: once; D: NA; V: TRBV18; DNA: TGTGCCAGCTCAGCAGTTTCAGGGACTGCTGGAAACACCATATATTTT; CDR3: CASSAVSGTAGNTIYF
J: TRBJ2-7; size: once; D: TRBD1; V: TRBV29-1; DNA: TGCAGCGTTCAAGGGGGCTCACCTTCCTACGAGCAGTACTTC; CDR3: CSVQGGSPSYEQYF
J: TRBJ1-6; size: NA; D: NA; V: TRBV6-5; DNA: TGTGCCAGCAGTTACACCGTGACAGTTTCGACACCCCTCCACTTT; CDR3: CASSYTVTVSTPLHF
J: TRBJ1-5; size: once; D: TRBD1; V: TRBV19; DNA: TGTGCCAGTAGTATAGATGGCGCTAACAGGGGTGGTCAGCCCCAGCATTTT; CDR3: CASSIDGANRGGQPQHF
J: TRBJ2-1; size: NA; D: TRBD2; V: TRBV2; DNA: TGTGCCAGCAGCCTCGGACTAGCGGCTGTGCAGTTCTTC; CDR3: CASSLGLAAVQFF
J: TRBJ2-3; size: NA; D: NA; V: TRBV5-4; DNA: TGTGCCAGCAGCTTATCAAGCACAGATACGCAGTATTTT; CDR3: CASSLSSTDTQYF
J: TRBJ2-3; size: NA; D: NA; V: TRBV2; DNA: TGTGCCAGCAGAGCCCTTACTAGCCGGGGCACAGATACGCAGTATTTT; CDR3: CASRALTSRGTDTQYF
J: TRBJ2-7; size: once; D: TRBD1; V: TRBV29-1; DNA: TGCAGCGTCTCCGACAGGGTGAGCTCCTACGAGCAGTACTTC; CDR3: CSVSDRVSSYEQYF
J: TRBJ2-3; size: NA; D: TRBD2; V: TRBV2; DNA: TGTGCCAGTTTTCCCACAGCGGGAGGACCTAGCACAGATACGCAGTATTTT; CDR3: CASFPTAGGPSTDTQYF
J: TRBJ2-7; size: few; D: NA; V: TRBV5-1; DNA: TGCGCCAGCAGCTTGGATCGCGAGCAGTACTTC; CDR3: CASSLDREQYF
J: TRBJ1-6; size: NA; D: NA; V: TRBV18; DNA: TGTGCCAGCTCAGAAATAGAGAATTCACCCCTCCACTTT; CDR3: CASSEIENSPLHF
J: TRBJ1-5; size: NA; D: NA; V: TRBV6-4; DNA: TGTGCCAGCAGGCTTGGAGGGCATTTT; CDR3: CASRLGGHF
J: TRBJ1-1; size: NA; D: NA; V: TRBV5-1; DNA: TGCGCCAGCAGCCGTCAGGGCGTCACTGAAGCTTTCTTT; CDR3: CASSRQGVTEAFF
J: TRBJ1-2; size: NA; D: TRBD1; V: TRBV5-6; DNA: TGTGCCAGCAGCTTTTACGGAGGGGGCGCAGGGGGCTACACCTTC; CDR3: CASSFYGGGAGGYTF
J: TRBJ1-1; size: NA; D: NA; V: TRBV9; DNA: TGTGCCAGCAGCGTAGATCAGAACACTGAAGCTTTCTTT; CDR3: CASSVDQNTEAFF
J: TRBJ2-3; size: NA; D: TRBD2; V: TRBV5-1; DNA: TGCGCCAGCAGCTTGGGGTCGGCTAGCGGGGATACGCAGTATTTT; CDR3: CASSLGSASGDTQYF
J: TRBJ2-3; size: NA; D: TRBD2; V: TRBV7-3; DNA: TGTGCCAGCAGCTCTAGCGGGAGTACAGATACGCAGTATTTT; CDR3: CASSSSGSTDTQYF
J: TRBJ1-4; size: NA; D: TRBD1; V: TRBV6-6; DNA: TGTGCCAGCACCCCGAGGGGGCAAAATGAAAAACTGTTTTTT; CDR3: CASTPRGQNEKLFF
J: TRBJ2-3; size: NA; D: NA; V: TRBV11-2; DNA: TGTGCCAGCACCCTAGGGCGGGGTAGTTGGACAGATACGCAGTATTTT; CDR3: CASTLGRGSWTDTQYF
J: TRBJ1-6; size: NA; D: NA; V: TRBV6-5; DNA: TGTGCCAGCAGCCTAAACCCAGGGGTACCTTCACCCCTCCACTTT; CDR3: CASSLNPGVPSPLHF
J: TRBJ2-7; size: once; D: TRBD1; V: TRBV15; DNA: TGTGCCACCAGCAGAGGAAGACAGGGGGCCTCCTACGAGCAGTACTTC; CDR3: CATSRGRQGASYEQYF
J: TRBJ2-7; size: NA; D: NA; V: TRBV7-2; DNA: TGTGCCAGCAGCCCCCCATGGCTTGAGCAGTACTTC; CDR3: CASSPPWLEQYF
J: TRBJ2-5; size: NA; D: TRBD1; V: TRBV5-1; DNA: TGCGCCAGCAGACCACAGGGGGGACAAGAGACCCAGTACTTC; CDR3: CASRPQGGQETQYF
J: TRBJ1-4; size: NA; D: NA; V: TRBV29-1; DNA: TGCAGCGCCTCGACAGTTCTCAATGAAAAACTGTTTTTT; CDR3: CSASTVLNEKLFF
J: TRBJ1-3; size: NA; D: NA; V: TRBV5-4; DNA: TGTGCCAGCAGCTACGGAGAACAAACAGGTTACCCTGGAAACACCATATATTTT; CDR3: CASSYGEQTGYPGNTIYF
J: TRBJ2-3; size: NA; D: NA; V: TRBV27; DNA: TGTGCCAGCAGCCCTACGGGGTCCCAACGAGATACGCAGTATTTT; CDR3: CASSPTGSQRDTQYF
J: TRBJ1-1; size: NA; D: NA; V: TRBV29-1; DNA: TGCAGCGCCGGATTCAGGGGCCACATGACGGCGAACACTGAAGCTTTCTTT; CDR3: CSAGFRGHMTANTEAFF
J: TRBJ2-5; size: NA; D: TRBD1; V: TRBV5-1; DNA: TGCGCCAGCAGCTGGGACAGGGGGCGCGGAACCCAAGAGACCCAGTACTTC; CDR3: CASSWDRGRGTQETQYF
J: TRBJ1-5; size: NA; D: NA; V: TRBV15; DNA: TGTGCCACCAGCAGAGGAGCTGATAGCAATCAGCCCCAGCATTTT; CDR3: CATSRGADSNQPQHF
J: TRBJ1-4; size: NA; D: TRBD1; V: TRBV5-6; DNA: TGTGCCAGCAGCTTGGCTTGGACAGGGGCTAATGAAAAACTGTTTTTT; CDR3: CASSLAWTGANEKLFF
J: TRBJ2-7; size: NA; D: NA; V: TRBV27; DNA: TGTGCCAGCAGTTATGAAGGACAGTTCTCCTACGAGCAGTACTTC; CDR3: CASSYEGQFSYEQYF
J: TRBJ2-1; size: NA; D: NA; V: TRBV11-3; DNA: TGTGCCAGCAGCTTGGCCGGGGTAACCGCCGAAACCTACAATGAGCAGTTCTTC; CDR3: CASSLAGVTAETYNEQFF
J: TRBJ2-1; size: NA; D: TRBD2; V: TRBV9; DNA: TGTGCCAGCAGCCCAGGGACTAGCGGGAGTGTTTCCGATGAGCAGTTCTTC; CDR3: CASSPGTSGSVSDEQFF
J: TRBJ2-1; size: NA; D: TRBD2; V: TRBV7-3; DNA: TGTGCCAGCAGCCTGTGGGGGCGGGCGGGAGGTAATGAGCAGTTCTTC; CDR3: CASSLWGRAGGNEQFF
J: TRBJ1-5; size: NA; D: NA; V: TRBV6-1; DNA: TGTGCCAGCAGTAAACCCGGTGATAATCAGCCCCAGCATTTT; CDR3: CASSKPGDNQPQHF